This T cell receptor beta chain is drawn from a study of OX40 agonist ivuxolimab in advanced cancers. Study summary: Ivuxolimab was administered intravenously to patients at 0.01 to 10 mg/kg every 2 weeks. Recorded diagnoses for dose-escalation patients were hepatocellular carcinoma, melanoma, renal cell or head and neck cancer.

As regards this clone: The antigen is unknown.

Profiling relied on immunoSEQ multiplex PCR, and the TCRdb table lists in-frame clones only, not all of them. This sample carries fewer than 30,000 clones, approximately 90% of them seen once, and the ten largest clones take less than 9.5%. General study results and limits: Expanded clones were, on average, more numerous in CD8+ T cells than in CD4+. Partial responders at 0.1-3.0 mg/kg had among the lowest clonal expansion.

The specimen was CD4+ or CD8+ T cells sorted from blood, collected in a trial of the OX40 agonist ivuxolimab. The receptor was derived from an adult with an advanced solid tumor such as melanoma, head and neck, liver or kidney cancer.

CDR3 loop: CASSSAGTGIGNTIYF. CDR3 bases: TGTGCCAGCAGCTCCGCTGGGACAGGGATCGGAAACACCATATATTTT. This chain uses TRBV7-8 with TRBJ1-3, with 9 nucleotides matching TRBD1. CDR3 length: 16 residues. Germline CDR1 reads SGHVS; CDR2 reads FQNEAQ. The trim removed 4 bases at V and 4 bases at J, leaving 8 bases unmatched. Filled out from reference TRBV7-8 and TRBJ1-3, the complete variable domain reads GAGVSQSPRYKVAKRGQDVALRCDPISGHVSLFWYQQALGQGPEFLTYFQNEAQLDKSGLPSDRFFAERPEGSVSTLKIQRTQQEDSAVYLCASSSAGTGIGNTIYFGEGSWLTVV.